Following are 3 T cell receptor beta chains from one sample sequenced in a study of blood T cell repertoires in COVID-19. Sequencing used immunoSEQ multiplex PCR; TCRdb keeps in-frame clones, though not all of them. There are approximately 220,000 clones in the sample; about 86% occur only once, and about 1.3% lies in the top ten. Sequencing was performed on PBMCs or T cells enriched from blood (not recorded which). All receptors come from a woman between 40 and 55 years old with acute COVID-19.

The chain recombines TRBV5-5 with TRBJ2-2; 12 nucleotides line up with TRBD2. Germline assignment: CDR1 SGHKS and CDR2 YYEKEE (reference sequence). The CDR3 totals 16 residues. With V trimmed by 4 bases and J by 5 bases, 6 bases remained unmatched. The CDR3: CASSRGGLAGTGELFF. CDR3 coding DNA: TGTGCCAGCAGCCGAGGGGGACTAGCGGGTACCGGGGAGCTGTTTTTT.

The chain uses TRBV7-2 and TRBJ1-6, with D tentatively TRBD1 (5 bases). V was clipped by 5 bases and J by 7 bases, with 12 bases between them. There are 14 residues in the CDR3. The germline V gene encodes CDR1 SGHTA and CDR2 FQGNSA. DNA for the CDR3: TGTGCCAGCAGCCAGATTAGACAGAATTCACCCCTCCACTTT. Translation gives CASSQIRQNSPLHF.

The J gene is TRBJ2-1, the V gene TRBV3-1 (or the pseudogene TRBV3-2); the match to TRBD2 covers 10 bases. The CDR3 contains 17 residues. V lost 4 bases, J lost 4 bases, and 10 bases stayed unmatched. Germline V lookup: CDR1 LGHDT, CDR2 YNNKEL (reference sequence). The CDR3 DNA is TGTGCCAGCAGCCCCGAGGGAGCGGGGGGGTTATACAATGAGCAGTTCTTC. Protein: CASSPEGAGGLYNEQFF.